These T cell receptor beta chains were read from a single sample in a study of blood T cell repertoires in COVID-19. Method: immunoSEQ multiplex PCR; TCRdb's copy keeps in-frame clones and lacks some. The sample yields just under 85,000 clones, approximately 86% seen once. The sample taken for sequencing was peripheral blood. The receptors originated from a woman of 80 years or more with acute or convalescent COVID-19. CDR3s include the opening cysteine and the closing phenylalanine or tryptophan. A D gene is named only where the DNA matches it firmly. The size field is filled for only some rows; it gives once, few, many or a size class.

size: NA
V: TRBV10-3
D: NA
J: TRBJ2-2
DNA: TGTGCCGCCACAGGCACCGGGGAGCTGTTTTTT
CDR3: CAATGTGELFF

size: NA
V: TRBV10-1
D: TRBD2
J: TRBJ2-1
DNA: TGCGCCAGCAGTGAGTCCGGGACTAGCGGGATGAATGAGCAGTTCTTC
CDR3: CASSESGTSGMNEQFF

size: NA
V: TRBV19
D: NA
J: TRBJ2-5
DNA: TGTGCCAGTAGTAGAGGTTCGGGACTGGTGAGGGAGACCCAGTACTTC
CDR3: CASSRGSGLVRETQYF

size: NA
V: TRBV9
D: TRBD1
J: TRBJ2-2
DNA: TGTGCCAGCCGCCGGACAGGGAACACCGGGGAGCTGTTTTTT
CDR3: CASRRTGNTGELFF

size: NA
V: TRBV12-5
D: NA
J: TRBJ2-5
DNA: TGTGCTAGTGTCCTAGGGTCGCTAGCCCAAGAGACCCAGTACTTC
CDR3: CASVLGSLAQETQYF

size: NA
V: TRBV9
D: NA
J: TRBJ2-3
DNA: TGTGCCAGCAAACCCGGGACTAGCACAGATACGCAGTATTTT
CDR3: CASKPGTSTDTQYF

size: NA
V: TRBV3-1/TRBV3-2
D: TRBD2
J: TRBJ2-1
DNA: TGTGCCAGCAGCCATCGGGAGGTAGACAATGAGCAGTTCTTC
CDR3: CASSHREVDNEQFF

size: NA
V: TRBV30
D: NA
J: TRBJ1-1
DNA: TGTGCCTGGAGTATCGCGGCGGGAACTGAAGCTTTCTTT
CDR3: CAWSIAAGTEAFF

size: NA
V: TRBV6-5
D: TRBD2
J: TRBJ2-5
DNA: TGTGCCAGCAGCAGCGGGAAAGGGTGGCAAGAGACCCAGTACTTC
CDR3: CASSSGKGWQETQYF

size: once
V: TRBV7-9
D: TRBD1
J: TRBJ2-3
DNA: TGTGCCAGCAGCCCCTCCGGGACAGGGAATACGCAGTATTTT
CDR3: CASSPSGTGNTQYF

size: once
V: TRBV19
D: NA
J: TRBJ1-4
DNA: TGTGCCAGTTCCATGGCCGGCGGGATTGAAAAACTGTTTTTT
CDR3: CASSMAGGIEKLFF

size: NA
V: TRBV5-1
D: NA
J: TRBJ1-6
DNA: TGCGCCAGCAGCTTGGGGGCAGGTTCACCCCTCCACTTT
CDR3: CASSLGAGSPLHF

size: NA
V: TRBV12-3/TRBV12-4
D: NA
J: TRBJ1-2
DNA: TGTGCCAGCAGTCTCGACACCGGCTATGGCTACACCTTC
CDR3: CASSLDTGYGYTF

size: NA
V: TRBV18
D: NA
J: TRBJ1-4
DNA: TGTGCCAGCTCACCATATCGGGATGATGAAAAACTGTTTTTT
CDR3: CASSPYRDDEKLFF

size: NA
V: TRBV5-1
D: TRBD1
J: TRBJ2-3
DNA: TGCGCCAGCAGCTTAAACAGGGGACCAGATACGCAGTATTTT
CDR3: CASSLNRGPDTQYF

size: NA
V: TRBV19
D: TRBD1
J: TRBJ2-3
DNA: TGTGCCAGTAGTACGCCCGGGACAGGGGCGACAGATACGCAGTATTTT
CDR3: CASSTPGTGATDTQYF

size: NA
V: TRBV3-1/TRBV3-2
D: TRBD2
J: TRBJ2-1
DNA: TGTGCCAGCAGCCAACCTAGAGAGGGGAGGGCTGTTGAGCAGTTCTTC
CDR3: CASSQPREGRAVEQFF

size: NA
V: TRBV30
D: NA
J: TRBJ2-2
DNA: TGTGCCTGGAGTGTAGCGGGTGGCAACACCGGGGAGCTGTTTTTT
CDR3: CAWSVAGGNTGELFF